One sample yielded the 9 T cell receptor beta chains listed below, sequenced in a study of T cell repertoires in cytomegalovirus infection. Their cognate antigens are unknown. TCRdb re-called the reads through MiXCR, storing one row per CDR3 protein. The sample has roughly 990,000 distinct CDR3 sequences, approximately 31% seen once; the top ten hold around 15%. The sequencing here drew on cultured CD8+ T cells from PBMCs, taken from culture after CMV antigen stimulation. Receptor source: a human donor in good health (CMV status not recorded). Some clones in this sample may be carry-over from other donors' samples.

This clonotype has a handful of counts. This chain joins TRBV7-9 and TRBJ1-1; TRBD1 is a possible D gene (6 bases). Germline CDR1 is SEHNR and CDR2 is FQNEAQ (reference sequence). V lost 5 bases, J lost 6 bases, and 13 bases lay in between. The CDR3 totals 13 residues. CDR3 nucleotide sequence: TGTGCCAGCAGCACGGACAGTCGGGCTGAAGCTTTCTTT. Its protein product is CASSTDSRAEAFF.

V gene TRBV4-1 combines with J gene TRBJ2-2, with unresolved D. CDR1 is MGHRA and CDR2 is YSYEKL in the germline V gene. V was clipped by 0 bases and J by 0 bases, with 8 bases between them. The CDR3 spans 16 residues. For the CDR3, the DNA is TGCGCCAGCAGCCAAGATTTGATGGCGAACACCGGGGAGCTGTTTTTT. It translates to CASSQDLMANTGELFF.

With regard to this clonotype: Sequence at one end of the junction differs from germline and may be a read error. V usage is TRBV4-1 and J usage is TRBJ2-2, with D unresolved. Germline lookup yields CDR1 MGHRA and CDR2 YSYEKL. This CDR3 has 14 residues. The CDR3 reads CASSEEQGTGELFF. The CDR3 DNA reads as TGCGCCAGCAGCGAAGAACAAGGGACCGGGGAGCTGTTTTTT.

CDR3 loop: CASSLVQGLNEQYV. CDR3 coding DNA: TGTGCCAGCAGTCTCGTACAGGGCCTTAACGAGCAGTACGTC. V and J are TRBV27 and TRBJ2-7; D is perhaps TRBD1 (6 bases). Trimming cost V 5 bases and J 5 bases, with 16 bases left between them. CDR1 and CDR2 from the germline V gene are MNHEY and SMNVEV (reference sequence). The length of the CDR3 is 14 residues.

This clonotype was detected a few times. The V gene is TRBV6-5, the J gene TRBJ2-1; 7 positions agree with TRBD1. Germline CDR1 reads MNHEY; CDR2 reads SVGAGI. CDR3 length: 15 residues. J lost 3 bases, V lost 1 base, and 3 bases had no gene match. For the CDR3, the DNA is TGTGCCAGCAGTTACTGGGGGACAGTCTACAATGAGCAGTTCTTC. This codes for CASSYWGTVYNEQFF.

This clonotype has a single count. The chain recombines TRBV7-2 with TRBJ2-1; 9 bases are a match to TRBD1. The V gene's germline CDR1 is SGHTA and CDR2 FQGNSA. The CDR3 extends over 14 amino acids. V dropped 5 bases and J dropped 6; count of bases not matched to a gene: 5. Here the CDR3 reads CASSRDRAPNEQFF. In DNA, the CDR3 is TGTGCCAGCAGCCGGGACAGGGCCCCCAATGAGCAGTTCTTC.

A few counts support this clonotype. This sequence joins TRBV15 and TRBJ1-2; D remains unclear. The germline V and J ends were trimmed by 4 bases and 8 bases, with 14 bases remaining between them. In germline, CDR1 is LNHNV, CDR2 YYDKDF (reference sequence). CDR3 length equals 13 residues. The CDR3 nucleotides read TGTGCCACCAGCACGAGCTGGGGTGGCGGCTACACCTTC. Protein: CATSTSWGGGYTF.

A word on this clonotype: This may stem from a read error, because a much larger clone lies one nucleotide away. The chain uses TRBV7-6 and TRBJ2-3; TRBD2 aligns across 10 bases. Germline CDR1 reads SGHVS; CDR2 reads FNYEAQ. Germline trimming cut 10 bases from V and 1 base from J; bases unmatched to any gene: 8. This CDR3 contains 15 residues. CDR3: CANRPGTSGTDTQYF. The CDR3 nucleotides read TGTGCCAACAGACCCGGGACTAGCGGCACAGATACGCAGTATTTT.

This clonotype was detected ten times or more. The DNA for the CDR3 is TGTGCCAGCAGCTTAGAGGCACCCTTTATACTCACTAATGAAAAACTGTTTTTT. Amino acid sequence: CASSLEAPFILTNEKLFF. This chain joins TRBV7-6 and TRBJ1-4, with D unresolved. Trimming took 1 base from V and 2 from J, leaving 17 bases between them. The V gene's germline CDR1 is SGHVS and CDR2 FNYEAQ. CDR3 length: 18 residues.